This T cell receptor beta chain was captured in a study of blood T cell repertoires in COVID-19. In the study overall: The analysed material was cDNA or gDNA that came from T cells, B-cell-depleted T cells, or PBMCs.

Germline V gives CDR1 MGHRA, CDR2 YSYEKL. This CDR3 is built from 16 residues. V was cut by 0 bases and J by 4 bases, with 13 bases left in between. Method: immunoSEQ multiplex PCR; TCRdb's copy keeps in-frame clones and lacks some. The data show 50,000 to 80,000 clones, more than 75% seen once. Donors were grouped by their self-reported clinical history. This clone was detected only a few times. This receptor was identified in a woman in her forties who had recovered from COVID-19. This chain joins TRBV4-1 and TRBJ1-5, with a possible D match to TRBD1 (5 bases). Sequencing was done on a sample of PBMCs or T cells enriched from blood (not recorded which). CDR3 protein: CASSQETGLLNQPQHF. The CDR3 coding sequence is TGCGCCAGCAGCCAAGAGACGGGACTCCTAAATCAGCCCCAGCATTTT.